The following is a TCR beta chain sequence with its context. Germline CDR1 is SGHNT and CDR2 is YENEEA. V gave up 5 bases and J gave up 5 bases, with 19 bases separating them. CDR3 size: 15 residues. Assay: immunoSEQ multiplex PCR; the TCRdb copy retains only in-frame clones and omits some. Of tens of thousands of clones listed, approximately 81% are singletons. This sample stems from a study of OX40 agonist ivuxolimab in advanced cancers. Study overall: Subjects had a mean age of roughly 60 years, with a range of about 20 to 85; just over 80% were male. Partial responses were seen in three patients, one with hepatocellular carcinoma and two with cutaneous melanoma.

The source was CD4+ or CD8+ T cells sorted from blood, collected in a trial of the OX40 agonist ivuxolimab. The gene calls are TRBV11-3 and TRBJ2-7; D gene uncertain. The source of this sequence is an adult with an advanced solid tumor such as melanoma, head and neck, liver or kidney cancer. In nucleotides, the CDR3 is TGTGCCAGCAGCCGGTCCATCTCGTCCGGCGACGAGCAGTACTTC. Translation gives CASSRSISSGDEQYF.